This TCR beta chain was retrieved from a study of beta chain features in type 1 diabetes. Germline loops: CDR1 KGHSH, CDR2 LQKENI. The CDR3 is 16 amino acids. Trimming shortened V by 0 bases and J by 0 bases, and 9 bases separated the two germline ends. This clone occurred many times. The antigen remains undetermined. The study reverse transcribed the entire isolated RNA, so it sequenced expressed TCRB transcripts. Some clones are missing from TCRdb's copy, which holds only in-frame ones; the method was immunoSEQ multiplex PCR. Here the sample spans about 180,000 clones, approximately 13% being singletons. Overall study findings and caveats: Among all four CD4+ subsets, Type 1 diabetes patients had TCRB CDR3s that were moderately but significantly shorter.

Specimen: central memory CD4+ T cells from blood. The chain joins TRBV18 to TRBJ2-4, with D maybe TRBD2 (6 bases). The source is a young woman in good health. Here the CDR3 reads CASSPPEGLAKNIQYF. DNA of the CDR3: TGTGCCAGCTCACCACCGGAGGGGCTAGCCAAAAACATTCAGTACTTC.